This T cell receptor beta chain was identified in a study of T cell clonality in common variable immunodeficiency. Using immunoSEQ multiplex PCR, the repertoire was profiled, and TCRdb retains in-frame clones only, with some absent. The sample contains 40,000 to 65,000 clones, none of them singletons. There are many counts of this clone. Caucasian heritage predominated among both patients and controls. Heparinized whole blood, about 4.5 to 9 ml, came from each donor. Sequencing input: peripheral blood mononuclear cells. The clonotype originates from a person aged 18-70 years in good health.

The covered CDR3 bases are TGCGCCAGCACCCTCGAATCCGAGACAGGGGACGGC. It yields the protein CASTLESETGDG. The entire CDR3 sequence reads CASTLESETGDGYTF. This chain links TRBV5-1 with TRBJ1-2; the match to TRBD1 covers 8 bases. The read ends 3 residues shy of where the CDR3 ends; the end is completed using the germline J gene. The CDR3 has 15 residues. The germline gives CDR1 SGHRS, CDR2 YFSETQ.